Below are 32 T cell receptor beta chains sequenced from a single sample in a study of blood T cell repertoires in COVID-19. This table comes from immunoSEQ multiplex PCR, and its TCRdb copy is limited to in-frame clones, with some not included. The sample holds about 120,000 clones; 83% are singletons and the top ten take under 3%. Input material: peripheral blood. The origin of the receptors is a man aged 25-45 years with acute or convalescent COVID-19.

A note on this clone: Other DNA sequences in this specimen translate into the identical CDR3. The chain couples TRBV12-3 or TRBV12-4 to TRBJ1-2; no clear D. V lost 1 base and J lost 1, with 4 bases in between. The CDR3 has 13 residues. The CDR3 loop reads CASSLDYNYGYTF. The CDR3 region has the DNA TGTGCCAGCAGTTTAGATTATAACTATGGCTACACCTTC.

The V gene is TRBV30, the J gene TRBJ2-7; 9 nucleotides line up with TRBD1. Germline assignment: CDR1 GTSNPN and CDR2 SVGIG (reference sequence). Trimming took 8 bases from V and 1 from J; bases not matched to a gene: 9. This CDR3 has 14 residues. CDR3: CARRGQGRSYEQYF. The CDR3 DNA reads TGTGCCCGCCGGGGACAGGGTCGTTCCTACGAGCAGTACTTC. The variable domain in full, completed from reference TRBV30 and TRBJ2-7, reads SQTIHQWPATLVQPVGSPLSLECTVEGTSNPNLYWYRQAAGRGLQLLFYSVGIGQISSEVPQNLSASRPQDRQFILSSKKLLLSDSGFYLCARRGQGRSYEQYFGPGTRLTVT.

The table lists this clone with a count of one. V usage is TRBV6-5 and J usage is TRBJ1-6; D remains ambiguous. In germline, CDR1 is MNHEY, CDR2 SVGAGI. The V end was cut by 5 bases, the J end by 7 bases, with 6 bases between. CDR3 length: 12 residues. Here the CDR3 DNA reads TGTGCCAGCAGTCTACAGAATTCACCCCTCCACTTT. Protein: CASSLQNSPLHF.

The chain uses TRBV2 and TRBJ2-2; a possible D gene is TRBD1 (6 bases). The CDR3 runs 17 residues. Germline assignment: CDR1 SNHLY and CDR2 FYNNEI. V lost 2 bases and J 5 bases, leaving 18 bases between the germline ends. CDR3 sequence (DNA): TGTGCCAGCAGTGAATCTTCACAGGGTTCCTGGACCGGGGAGCTGTTTTTT. Translated, it gives CASSESSQGSWTGELFF.

The chain couples TRBV5-1 to TRBJ2-2; 15 nucleotides align to TRBD2. CDR1 and CDR2 (germline): SGHRS, YFSETQ. There are 19 residues in the CDR3. Trimming removed 3 bases from V and 5 bases from J; junction bases left unmatched: 11. The CDR3 DNA reads TGCGCCAGCAGCTACTGGACTAGCGGGGGGGCAGAGCGTACCGGGGAGCTGTTTTTT. This codes for CASSYWTSGGAERTGELFF.

The DNA of the CDR3 is TGTGCCAGCAGCTTAGTCAGGGGCGATAGCAATCAGCCCCAGCATTTT. It encodes CASSLVRGDSNQPQHF. The rearrangement uses TRBV5-8 and TRBJ1-5; perhaps TRBD1 as D (6 bases). With 2 bases removed from V and 0 bases from J, the gap between germline ends came to 12 bases. Germline loops: CDR1 SGHTS, CDR2 YDEGEE. The CDR3 length is 16 residues.

The chain joins TRBV6-5 to TRBJ2-5; 13 bases match TRBD2. Per the germline V gene, CDR1 is MNHEY and CDR2 is SVGAGI. The CDR3 covers 15 residues. V shed 5 bases and J 5 bases; nucleotides not matched to a gene: 5. DNA of the CDR3: TGTGCCAGCAGTCCGGGACTAGCGGGAAGGGAGACCCAGTACTTC. Translated: CASSPGLAGRETQYF.

V usage is TRBV7-2 and J usage is TRBJ1-6; D remains ambiguous. Germline V gene data show CDR1 as SGHTA and CDR2 as FQGNSA. V lost 3 bases, J lost 9 bases, and 12 bases lay in between. This CDR3 spans 14 amino acids. CDR3 bases: TGTGCCAGCAGCTTGAGGCGGACTTCTTCACCCCTCCACTTT. Its translation is CASSLRRTSSPLHF.

By share, this clone ranks as medium-sized. The V gene is TRBV7-9, the J gene TRBJ1-3; possibly TRBD1 for D (6 bases). This CDR3 region has 16 residues. Germline V CDR1 and CDR2: SEHNR, FQNEAQ (reference sequence). Trimming took 5 bases from V and 2 from J, leaving 16 bases between them. Written as DNA, the CDR3 is TGTGCCAGCAGCCCAGAACAGGGACCGGCTGGAAACACCATATATTTT. Translated: CASSPEQGPAGNTIYF.

CDR3 protein: CAISERRESSYNEQFF. For the CDR3, the DNA is TGTGCCATCAGTGAAAGGAGGGAGAGCTCCTACAATGAGCAGTTCTTC. V and J are TRBV10-3 and TRBJ2-1; tentative D call: TRBD2 (6 bases). The V gene lost 3 bases and the J gene lost 0 bases, with 12 bases spanning the gap. The CDR3 has 16 amino acids. Germline V CDR1 and CDR2: ENHRY, SYGVKD.

This clone was recorded only once. Within the sample, other DNA sequences also encode this same CDR3. The chain carries TRBV10-3 and TRBJ1-1, with a possible D match to TRBD1 (5 bases). Germline CDR1 reads ENHRY; CDR2 reads SYGVKD. The CDR3 contains 13 residues. V gave up 2 bases and J gave up 4 bases, with 8 bases separating them. CDR3 sequence (DNA): TGTGCCATCAGTGAGACGGGGGGCACTGAAGCTTTCTTT. It is translated as CAISETGGTEAFF.

V is TRBV20-1 and J is TRBJ1-1; tentatively, D is TRBD1 (5 bases). CDR1 DFQATT and CDR2 SNEGSKA come from the germline V gene (reference sequence). The CDR3 length is 11 residues. Trimming stripped 6 bases from V and 3 bases from J, with 8 bases between. The CDR3 DNA reads TGCAGTGCGGGGGGGGACACTGAAGCTTTCTTT. It yields the protein CSAGGDTEAFF.

A word on this clone: This specimen includes other DNA sequences encoding the same CDR3. V gene TRBV27 combines with J gene TRBJ2-7, with 7 bases fitting TRBD1. From germline, CDR1 is MNHEY and CDR2 SMNVEV (reference sequence). J gave up 1 base and V 6 bases, and 3 bases lay outside the gene matches. The CDR3 sequence is 13 residues long. The CDR3 is CASSLGQSYEQYF. The CDR3 bases are TGTGCCAGCAGCCTGGGACAGTCCTACGAGCAGTACTTC.

The chain carries TRBV13 and TRBJ2-5, with 10 positions matching TRBD2. The length of the CDR3 is 16 residues. The junction had 9 bases not matched to a gene; V was cut back by 5 bases and J by 3 bases. In germline, CDR1 is PRHDT, CDR2 FYEKMQ (reference sequence). CDR3 protein: CASSNQTSGEEETQYF. The CDR3 DNA follows: TGTGCCAGCAGCAACCAAACTAGCGGGGAAGAAGAGACCCAGTACTTC.

The chain combines TRBV7-9 with TRBJ2-1; 12 positions match TRBD2. This CDR3 has 15 amino acids. J gave up 4 bases and V 5 bases, and 3 bases lay outside the gene matches. Germline V lookup: CDR1 SEHNR, CDR2 FQNEAQ (reference sequence). The CDR3 region has the DNA TGTGCCAGCAGCGGACTAGCGGGAACGTACAATGAGCAGTTCTTC. Its translation: CASSGLAGTYNEQFF.

This clone has a single count. The rearrangement uses TRBV5-4 and TRBJ2-5, with a tentative D call TRBD2 (6 bases). V was trimmed by 0 bases and J by 4 bases, leaving 10 bases between them. The germline CDR1 and CDR2 sequences are SGHNT and YYREEE (reference sequence). CDR3 size: 14 residues. For the CDR3, the DNA is TGTGCCAGCAGCTTGGCAGGCGGGACAGAGACCCAGTACTTC. Translated, it gives CASSLAGGTETQYF. Combining the CDR3 with reference TRBV5-4 and TRBJ2-5 gives the whole variable domain ETGVTQSPTHLIKTRGQQVTLRCSSQSGHNTVSWYQQALGQGPQFIFQYYREEENGRGNFPPRFSGLQFPNYSSELNVNALELDDSALYLCASSLAGGTETQYFGPGTRLLVL.

The chain combines TRBV11-2 with TRBJ2-7; weak D call: TRBD2 (5 bases). V was trimmed by 5 bases and J by 3 bases, leaving 11 bases between them. CDR3 length: 13 residues. Germline V lookup: CDR1 SGHAT, CDR2 FQNNGV. As DNA, the CDR3 is TGTGCCAGCAGCCGGAACCGGGGCTACGAGCAGTACTTC. It encodes CASSRNRGYEQYF.

The rearrangement uses TRBV20-1 and TRBJ1-3, with a tentative D call TRBD1 (5 bases). Germline V gene sequence: CDR1 DFQATT, CDR2 SNEGSKA (reference sequence). Trimming left V 3 bases short and J 0 bases short, with 12 bases between. The CDR3 totals 15 residues. The CDR3 DNA sequence: TGCAGTGCTAGTCACCCAGGGCGCTCTGGAAACACCATATATTTT. It translates to CSASHPGRSGNTIYF.

This sequence joins TRBV12-3 or TRBV12-4 and TRBJ2-7; 9 bases map to TRBD1. With 4 bases clipped from V and 5 bases from J, the junction kept 3 bases outside the gene matches. The length of the CDR3 is 13 residues. The CDR3 DNA sequence: TGTGCCAGCAGTTCCGGGACAGGGAACGAGCAGTACGTC. Amino acids: CASSSGTGNEQYV.

This sequence joins TRBV12-5 and TRBJ2-7; D unclear. Per germline, CDR1 LGHNT and CDR2 FRNRAP. Between the trimmed V and J ends, which lost 4 bases and 0 bases, there was a span of 7 bases. The CDR3 is 13 residues long. In DNA, the CDR3 is TGTGCTAGTGGTTACAGTAGCTCCTACGAGCAGTACGTC. Translating gives CASGYSSSYEQYV.

The rearrangement links TRBV7-9 to TRBJ1-1; TRBD1 might be the D (5 bases). Trimming stripped 2 bases from V and 3 bases from J, with 7 bases between. This CDR3 is built from 13 residues. Germline CDR1 is SEHNR and CDR2 is FQNEAQ (reference sequence). The CDR3 coding sequence is TGTGCCAGCAGCTTAATCAGGGACACTGAAGCTTTCTTT. Translation: CASSLIRDTEAFF.

This sequence joins TRBV27 and TRBJ2-1; TRBD2 matches 13 bases. Unmatched junction bases numbered 6, after V lost 5 bases and J lost 8 bases. Germline CDR1 and CDR2: MNHEY and SMNVEV (reference sequence). This CDR3 region has 15 residues. CDR3 nucleotides: TGTGCCAGCAGTCTTCGACTAGCGGGAGGCTATGAGCAGTTCTTC. Encoded protein: CASSLRLAGGYEQFF.

The rearrangement joins TRBV11-2 to TRBJ1-2, with 12 bases identical to TRBD1. The CDR3 contains 13 residues. The V segment lost 3 bases and the J segment 11 bases; nucleotides outside the gene matches: 4. Germline V lookup: CDR1 SGHAT, CDR2 FQNNGV. CDR3 residues: CASSLGTGGAYTF. The DNA for the CDR3 is TGTGCCAGCAGCTTGGGGACAGGGGGCGCTTACACCTTC.

The chain is built from TRBV5-6 and TRBJ2-5, with a tentative D call TRBD2 (5 bases). The CDR3 loop spans 16 amino acids. The germline V gene encodes CDR1 SGHDT and CDR2 YYEEEE. Trimming cost V 6 bases and J 1 base, with 19 bases left between them. The CDR3 coding sequence is TGTGCCAGCACCCCAAGGATAGCGATGGTCCAAGAGACCCAGTACTTC. Its translation is CASTPRIAMVQETQYF. Together with reference TRBV5-6 and TRBJ2-5, the CDR3 gives the full variable domain: DAGVTQSPTHLIKTRGQQVTLRCSPKSGHDTVSWYQQALGQGPQFIFQYYEEEERQRGNFPDRFSGHQFPNYSSELNVNALLLGDSALYLCASTPRIAMVQETQYFGPGTRLLVL.

The chain couples TRBV7-9 to TRBJ1-2, with TRBD1 matching over 9 bases. The CDR3 consists of 18 residues. Germline V gene data show CDR1 as SEHNR and CDR2 as FQNEAQ (reference sequence). V gave up 5 bases and J gave up 4 bases; unmatched junction bases: 17. The CDR3 spells CASSLLDRGTSLGYGYTF. CDR3 sequence (DNA): TGTGCCAGCAGCCTCTTGGACAGGGGTACTTCCCTTGGCTATGGCTACACCTTC.

This chain connects TRBV7-9 to TRBJ1-2; a weak D match, TRBD1 (6 bases). There are 12 residues in the CDR3. Trimming pared 5 bases from V and 6 bases from J, leaving 10 bases between. In germline, CDR1 is SEHNR, CDR2 FQNEAQ (reference sequence). The CDR3 loop is CASSRDTDGYTF. In DNA form, the CDR3 reads TGTGCCAGCAGCCGGGACACCGATGGCTACACCTTC. The full variable domain, completed using reference TRBV7-9 and TRBJ1-2, is DTGVSQNPRHKITKRGQNVTFRCDPISEHNRLYWYRQTLGQGPEFLTYFQNEAQLEKSRLLSDRFSAERPKGSFSTLEIQRTEQGDSAMYLCASSRDTDGYTFGSGTRLTVV.

The rearrangement joins TRBV30 to TRBJ1-1; 7 bases align to TRBD1. CDR1 is GTSNPN and CDR2 is SVGIG in the germline V gene (reference sequence). The CDR3 spans 14 residues. J gave up 1 base and V 2 bases, and 4 bases lay outside the gene matches. As DNA, the CDR3 is TGTGCCTGGAGTAAAAGGACAGGGAACACTGAAGCTTTCTTT. It translates to CAWSKRTGNTEAFF.

J is TRBJ1-1 and V is TRBV10-3; D may be TRBD1 (6 bases). The CDR3 sequence is 16 residues long. V was trimmed by 10 bases and J by 0 bases, leaving 21 bases between them. Germline assignment: CDR1 ENHRY and CDR2 SYGVKD. In DNA, the CDR3 is TGTGCCACCCGGGGGGGGCACCAACCCATGAACACTGAAGCTTTCTTT. Translating it yields CATRGGHQPMNTEAFF.

This clone appeared a single time. The rearrangement joins TRBV12-5 to TRBJ2-1; 9 bases are shared with TRBD1. J gave up 5 bases and V 8 bases, and 7 bases lay outside the gene matches. Germline values: CDR1 LGHNT, CDR2 FRNRAP. This CDR3 comprises 14 residues. The CDR3 region is CASLTGGGHNEQFF. The DNA of the CDR3 is TGTGCTAGTTTGACAGGGGGGGGACACAATGAGCAGTTCTTC.

The count of this clone is one. V is TRBV3-1 (or the pseudogene TRBV3-2) and J is TRBJ1-2; no clear D gene. The germline V gene has CDR1 LGHDT and CDR2 YNNKEL (reference sequence). V shed 2 bases and J shed 3 bases, with 7 bases lying between them. This CDR3 has 13 residues. CDR3 sequence: CASSQLTDYGYTF. The CDR3, as DNA: TGTGCCAGCAGCCAACTAACAGACTATGGCTACACCTTC.

CDR3 in DNA: TGCGCCAGCAGCTTGGTTTCGGGTTTAGAAGCTTTCTTT. The encoded protein is CASSLVSGLEAFF. The gene calls are TRBV5-1 and TRBJ1-1; D remains unclear. The V and J ends lost 0 bases and 8 bases respectively, with 11 bases between them. This CDR3 has 13 residues. Germline V gene data show CDR1 as SGHRS and CDR2 as YFSETQ.

This sequence joins TRBV10-3 and TRBJ1-1; D not resolved. V lost 2 bases, J lost 8 bases, and 12 bases lay in between. Germline CDR1 and CDR2: ENHRY and SYGVKD. This CDR3 comprises 13 residues. CDR3 region: CAISEREGGEAFF. CDR3 DNA: TGTGCCATCAGTGAGAGGGAGGGTGGGGAAGCTTTCTTT.